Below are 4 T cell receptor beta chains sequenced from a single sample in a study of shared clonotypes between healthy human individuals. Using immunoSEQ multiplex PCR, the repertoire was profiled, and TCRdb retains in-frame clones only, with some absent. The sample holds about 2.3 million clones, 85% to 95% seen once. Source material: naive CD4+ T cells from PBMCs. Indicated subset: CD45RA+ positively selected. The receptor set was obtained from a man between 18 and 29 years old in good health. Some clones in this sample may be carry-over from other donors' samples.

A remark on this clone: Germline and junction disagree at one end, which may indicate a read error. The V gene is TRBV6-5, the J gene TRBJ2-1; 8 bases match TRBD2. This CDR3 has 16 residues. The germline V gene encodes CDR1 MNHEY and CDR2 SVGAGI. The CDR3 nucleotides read TGTGCCAGCAGCTACTCTCTGGCGGGAGGAGGGAATGAGCAGTTCTTC. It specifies CASSYSLAGGGNEQFF.

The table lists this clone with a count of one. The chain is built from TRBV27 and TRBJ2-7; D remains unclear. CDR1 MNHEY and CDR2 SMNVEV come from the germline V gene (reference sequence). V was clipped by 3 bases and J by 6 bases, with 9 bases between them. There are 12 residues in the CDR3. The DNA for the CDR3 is TGTGCCAGCAGTTTTTCCCATAGCGAGCAGTACTTC. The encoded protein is CASSFSHSEQYF.

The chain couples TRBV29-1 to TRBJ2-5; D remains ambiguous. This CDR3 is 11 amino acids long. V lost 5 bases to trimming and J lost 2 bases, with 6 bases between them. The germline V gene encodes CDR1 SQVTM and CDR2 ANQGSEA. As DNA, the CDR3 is TGCAGCGTTATGGGTCAAGAGACCCAGTACTTC. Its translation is CSVMGQETQYF.

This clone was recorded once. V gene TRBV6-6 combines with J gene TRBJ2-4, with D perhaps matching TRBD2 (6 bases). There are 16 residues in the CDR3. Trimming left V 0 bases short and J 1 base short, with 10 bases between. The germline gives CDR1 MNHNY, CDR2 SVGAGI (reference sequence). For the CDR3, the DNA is TGTGCCAGCAGTTACTCGACGGGGGAGGCCAAAAACATTCAGTACTTC. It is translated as CASSYSTGEAKNIQYF.